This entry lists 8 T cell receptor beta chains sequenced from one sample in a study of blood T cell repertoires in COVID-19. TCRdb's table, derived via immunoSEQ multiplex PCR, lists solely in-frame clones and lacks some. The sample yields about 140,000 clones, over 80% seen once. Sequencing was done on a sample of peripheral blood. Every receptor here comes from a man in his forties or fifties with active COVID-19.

The CDR3 sequence: CASKYSGQLAYEQYF. The CDR3, as DNA: TGTGCCAGCAAATACTCGGGACAGCTAGCCTACGAGCAGTACTTC. The chain joins TRBV6-2 or TRBV6-3 to TRBJ2-7; TRBD1 matches 7 bases. Losses at the gene ends were 7 bases for V and 2 bases for J; bases not matched to a gene: 11. Germline assignment: CDR1 MNHEY and CDR2 SVGEGT. The CDR3 has 15 residues.

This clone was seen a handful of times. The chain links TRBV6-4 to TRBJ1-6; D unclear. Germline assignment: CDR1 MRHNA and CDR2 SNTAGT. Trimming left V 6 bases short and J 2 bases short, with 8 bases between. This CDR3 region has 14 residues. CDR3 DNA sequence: TGTGCCAGCAGCTCGGGAACCTATAATTCACCCCTCCACTTT. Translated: CASSSGTYNSPLHF.

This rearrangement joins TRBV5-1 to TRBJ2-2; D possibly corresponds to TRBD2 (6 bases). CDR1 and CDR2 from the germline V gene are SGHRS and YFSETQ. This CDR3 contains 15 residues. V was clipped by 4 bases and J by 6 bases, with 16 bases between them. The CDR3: CASSQAREAAGELFF. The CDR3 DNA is TGCGCCAGCAGCCAGGCGAGGGAGGCCGCCGGGGAGCTGTTTTTT. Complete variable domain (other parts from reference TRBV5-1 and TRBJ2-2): KAGVTQTPRYLIKTRGQQVTLSCSPISGHRSVSWYQQTPGQGLQFLFEYFSETQRNKGNFPGRFSGRQFSNSRSEMNVSTLELGDSALYLCASSQAREAAGELFFGEGSRLTVL.

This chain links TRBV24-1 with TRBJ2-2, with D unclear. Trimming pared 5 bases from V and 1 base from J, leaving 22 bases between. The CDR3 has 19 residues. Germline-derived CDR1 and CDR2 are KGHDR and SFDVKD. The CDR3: CATSASPETLDRNTGELFF. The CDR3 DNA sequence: TGTGCCACCAGTGCGAGTCCGGAGACGCTCGACCGGAACACCGGGGAGCTGTTTTTT.

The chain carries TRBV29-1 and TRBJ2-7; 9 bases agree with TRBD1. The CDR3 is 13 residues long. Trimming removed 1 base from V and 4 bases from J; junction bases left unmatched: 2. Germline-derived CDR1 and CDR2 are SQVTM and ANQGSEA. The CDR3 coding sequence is TGCAGCGTTGAAGCGGGACAGGGTTACGAGCAGTACTTC. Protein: CSVEAGQGYEQYF.

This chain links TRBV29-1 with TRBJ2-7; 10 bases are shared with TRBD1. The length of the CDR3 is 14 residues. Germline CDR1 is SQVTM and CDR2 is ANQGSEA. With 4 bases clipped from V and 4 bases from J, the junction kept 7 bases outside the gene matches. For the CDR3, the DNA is TGCAGCGTTGTCCCCCCGGGACAGGGGTACGAGCAGTACTTC. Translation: CSVVPPGQGYEQYF.

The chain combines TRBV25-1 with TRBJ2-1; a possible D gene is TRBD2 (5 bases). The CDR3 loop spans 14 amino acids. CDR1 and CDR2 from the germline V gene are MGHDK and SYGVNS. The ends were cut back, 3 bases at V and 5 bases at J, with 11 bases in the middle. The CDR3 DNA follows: TGTGCCAGCAGTGAGCCGGGGAGACACAATGAGCAGTTCTTC. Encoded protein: CASSEPGRHNEQFF.

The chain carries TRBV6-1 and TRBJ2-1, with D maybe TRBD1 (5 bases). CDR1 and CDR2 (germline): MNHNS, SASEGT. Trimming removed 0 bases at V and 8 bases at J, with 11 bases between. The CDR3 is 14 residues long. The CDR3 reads CASSEARGSDEQFF. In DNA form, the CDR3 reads TGTGCCAGCAGTGAAGCTAGGGGAAGCGATGAGCAGTTCTTC.